These T cell receptor beta chains were read from a single sample in a study of Graves' ophthalmopathy and Graves' hyperthyroidism. TCRdb re-called the multiplex PCR reads with MiXCR, one entry per CDR3 protein. Of 400,000 to 500,000 distinct CDR3 sequences listed, more than 20% were seen once; the top ten hold roughly 3%. The sequenced sample consisted of peripheral blood. The receptors originated from a woman in her late teens or twenties with stable Graves' hyperthyroidism. The CDR3 runs from the conserved cysteine through the conserved F or W. Fields, in order: V gene, J gene, CDR3 protein.

v_gene: TRBV4-1; j_gene: TRBJ1-5; CDR3aa: CASSPRRDTTNSNQPQHF
v_gene: TRBV24-1; j_gene: TRBJ1-3; CDR3aa: CATSDPRDDGNTIYF
v_gene: TRBV6-1; j_gene: TRBJ2-7; CDR3aa: CASNGAPVDEQYF
v_gene: TRBV28; j_gene: TRBJ1-5; CDR3aa: CASSSPATGSNQPQHF
v_gene: TRBV6-1; j_gene: TRBJ1-1; CDR3aa: CASTHGTEAFF
v_gene: TRBV20-1; j_gene: TRBJ1-3; CDR3aa: CSAPGGGGGNTIYF
v_gene: TRBV12-3/TRBV12-4; j_gene: TRBJ1-1; CDR3aa: CASIRGWDTEAFF
v_gene: TRBV4-2; j_gene: TRBJ1-2; CDR3aa: CASSPIRTGRGYGYTF
v_gene: TRBV2; j_gene: TRBJ2-2; CDR3aa: CASSKDRGRTGELFF
v_gene: TRBV7-9; j_gene: TRBJ2-5; CDR3aa: CASSPRLERQETQYF
v_gene: TRBV28; j_gene: TRBJ2-5; CDR3aa: CASSLSGGGNERTQYF
v_gene: TRBV18; j_gene: TRBJ2-5; CDR3aa: CASSLGTGTTQYF
v_gene: TRBV6-5; j_gene: TRBJ2-5; CDR3aa: CASSYSGYGGGGSETQYF
v_gene: TRBV10-1; j_gene: TRBJ1-2; CDR3aa: CASSVSAGYGYTF
v_gene: TRBV5-1; j_gene: TRBJ1-1; CDR3aa: CASSLVSTNTEAFF
v_gene: TRBV6-5; j_gene: TRBJ2-7; CDR3aa: CASSLSEGGIYEQYF
v_gene: TRBV19; j_gene: TRBJ1-3; CDR3aa: CASGGGAGNTIYF
v_gene: TRBV12-3/TRBV12-4; j_gene: TRBJ1-5; CDR3aa: CASSPATNQPQHF
v_gene: TRBV6-5; j_gene: TRBJ1-1; CDR3aa: CASSSPGQTMNTEAFF
v_gene: TRBV12-3/TRBV12-4; j_gene: TRBJ1-2; CDR3aa: CASSIGDSYGYTF
v_gene: TRBV4-3; j_gene: TRBJ2-2; CDR3aa: CASSRRTGELFTGELFF
v_gene: TRBV29-1; j_gene: TRBJ1-2; CDR3aa: CSVEASGWHGYTF
v_gene: TRBV7-8; j_gene: TRBJ2-2; CDR3aa: CASSSWDNTGELFF
v_gene: TRBV11-3; j_gene: TRBJ1-5; CDR3aa: CASNRKGSNQPQHF
v_gene: TRBV7-6; j_gene: TRBJ2-1; CDR3aa: CASSPRVAGGHYNEQFF
v_gene: TRBV30; j_gene: TRBJ1-1; CDR3aa: CAWNRDRGAEAFF